This TCR beta chain comes out of a study of T cell repertoires in cytomegalovirus infection. This clonotype turned up a few times. Its specificity is unknown. The CDR3 sequence is 18 residues long. Germline V gene sequence: CDR1 KGHSH, CDR2 LQKENI. V lost 4 bases to trimming and J lost 8 bases; unmatched junction nucleotides: 18. Each CDR3 protein is one row after TCRdb ran MiXCR on the reads. The data contain 570,000 or so distinct CDR3 sequences, 40% of them seen just once; the ten biggest clones take up more than 40%. The chain combines TRBV18 with TRBJ1-4; TRBD1 matches 8 bases. The origin of this receptor is a human donor in good health (CMV status not recorded). Some clones in this sample may be carry-over from other donors' samples. The material sequenced was cultured PBMCs, taken from culture after CMV antigen stimulation. CDR3 nucleotides: TGTGCCAGCTCACGCGGGCCCGGAGTAGGACAGGGAATGGAAAAACTGTTTTTT. This encodes CASSRGPGVGQGMEKLFF.